The 13 T cell receptor beta chains reported below all come from one sample, sequenced in a study of blood T cells in healthy people across ages. Combining a sample-barcoded 5' primer with a J-beta primer mix, a second PCR ran for roughly 7 to 11 cycles. TCRdb re-called the 5' RACE reads with MiXCR, one entry per CDR3 protein. The sample yields roughly 550,000 distinct CDR3 sequences, under 30% seen once. These same records also appear under a second study, on T cells of mothers and their children.

The sequencing sample was made of blood. The receptors were sampled from a boy aged 5-17 years in good health.

This clonotype was counted ten times or more. The V and J genes are TRBV6-1 and TRBJ2-5; maybe TRBD2 (6 bases). The ends were cut back, 7 bases at V and 4 bases at J, with 22 bases in the middle. The CDR3 covers 16 residues. The germline gives CDR1 MNHNS, CDR2 SASEGT. This chain's CDR3 is CASTAQFGGSIETQYF. The CDR3 nucleotides read TGTGCCAGCACCGCCCAATTTGGGGGGTCCATAGAGACCCAGTACTTC.

This clonotype was observed a handful of times. Germline is not matched at one junction end, which may reflect a read error. The CDR3 nucleotides are TGTACCACCAGCAGGGGACAGGGGGCAGACATTCAGTACTTC. This translates into CTTSRGQGADIQYF. The V and J genes are TRBV15 and TRBJ2-4, with 12 bases fitting TRBD1. CDR1 is LNHNV, CDR2 YYDKDF, per germline (reference sequence). The CDR3 loop spans 14 amino acids.

Comments on this clonotype: The junction does not match germline at one end; this may be a read error. The chain joins TRBV28 to TRBJ2-1, with 11 bases identical to TRBD2. This CDR3 contains 17 residues. Germline CDR1 is MDHEN and CDR2 is SYDVKM. CDR3 nucleotides: TGTGCCAGCAGTTTATGCGGGACTAGCGGTTCCTACAATCAGCAGTTCTTC. Translation: CASSLCGTSGSYNQQFF.

V usage is TRBV4-3 and J usage is TRBJ2-7; 7 bases fit TRBD2. The J call is in doubt because the DNA end fits TRBJ2-1 better. The germline V gene encodes CDR1 LGHNA and CDR2 YSLEER. This CDR3 contains 17 residues. The CDR3, as DNA: TGCGCCAGCAGCCAAACCCAGGGAGGGGCCTTTAGGAATGAGCAGTTCTTC. Translating gives CASSQTQGGAFRNEQFF.

Regarding this clonotype: At one end, the junction sequence differs from germline, possibly due to a read error. The V call is TRBV5-1, the J call TRBJ2-5; D remains unclear. The CDR3 has 14 residues. Germline loops: CDR1 SGHRS, CDR2 YFSETQ. CDR3 nucleotides: TGCGCCAGCAGCCCCACCTCCCATCAAGAGACCCAGCACTTC. Translation gives CASSPTSHQETQHF. The full variable domain, with the rest looked up from reference TRBV5-1 and TRBJ2-5, is KAGVTQTPRYLIKTRGQQVTLSCSPISGHRSVSWYQQTPGQGLQFLFEYFSETQRNKGNFPGRFSGRQFSNSRSEMNVSTLELGDSALYLCASSPTSHQETQHFGPGTRLLVL.

The chain combines TRBV20-1 with TRBJ2-6; D is undetermined. V was trimmed by 5 bases and J by 0 bases, leaving 11 bases between them. The CDR3 has 15 residues. CDR1 and CDR2 from the germline V gene are DFQATT and SNEGSKA (reference sequence). CDR3 sequence reads: CSADATVSGANVLTF. The CDR3 DNA reads as TGCAGTGCTGACGCTACCGTCTCTGGGGCCAACGTCCTGACTTTC.

Comment on this clonotype: The limits of the CDR3 on the DNA are not certain, so only TCRdb's listed CDR3 is given. The chain couples TRBV11-1 to TRBJ2-7; the D call TRBD2 from the table was never checked on the DNA. The CDR3 is 23 residues long, counting both termini. Germline V lookup: CDR1 SGHAT, CDR2 FQDESV (reference sequence). The CDR3 spells CASSFYICSAKGYLADLDNEQFF.

Details on this clonotype: Compared with germline, one end of the junction differs, possibly owing to a read error. The CDR3, as DNA: TGTGCCAGCAGCCTTCTGCCGACAGGGACGAAAACCGGGGAGCTGTTTTTT. This sequence encodes CASSLLPTGTKTGELFF. J is TRBJ2-2 and V is TRBV7-2, with 7 nucleotides matching TRBD1. The CDR3 covers 17 residues. Germline loops: CDR1 SGHTA, CDR2 FQGNSA. Together with reference TRBV7-2 and TRBJ2-2, the CDR3 gives the full variable domain: GAGVSQSPSNKVTEKGKDVELRCDPISGHTALYWYRQSLGQGLEFLIYFQGNSAPDKSGLPSDRFSAERTGGSVSTLTIQRTQQEDSAVYLCASSLLPTGTKTGELFFGEGSRLTVL.

V and J are TRBV6-2 or TRBV6-3 and TRBJ2-7; no clear D gene. The CDR3 spans 15 residues. The V gene lost 0 bases and the J gene lost 3 bases, with 12 bases spanning the gap. Germline V gene sequence: CDR1 MNHEY, CDR2 SVGEGT. The CDR3 reads CASSYSIRHDYEQYF. The CDR3 DNA reads as TGTGCCAGCAGTTACTCGATTAGACACGACTACGAGCAGTACTTC.

A few counts support this clonotype. This chain connects TRBV4-2 to TRBJ2-3; D is unresolved. CDR1 and CDR2 (germline): LGHNA, YNFKEQ. Trimming stripped 4 bases from V and 1 base from J, with 9 bases between. There are 14 residues in the CDR3. As DNA, the CDR3 is TGTGCCAGCAGCCCTACTACTCGCACAGATACGCAGTATTTT. Encoded protein: CASSPTTRTDTQYF.

The chain couples TRBV7-2 to TRBJ2-1; no definite D call. Near its end, the DNA agrees better with TRBJ2-5, so the J call may be wrong. CDR1 SGHTA and CDR2 FQGNSA come from the germline V gene. CDR3 size: 14 residues. The CDR3 region is CASSSEPARETQYF. The CDR3 DNA sequence: TGTGCCAGCAGCTCGGAACCCGCTCGGGAGACCCAGTACTTC.

The rearrangement links TRBV27 to TRBJ2-5; the D gene is possibly TRBD2 (5 bases). V was shortened by 2 bases and J by 1 base, with 17 bases between the two germline ends. Per the germline V gene, CDR1 is MNHEY and CDR2 is SMNVEV (reference sequence). CDR3 size: 17 residues. DNA of the CDR3: TGTGCCAGCAGTTTAGGGAGACTCTTTCCGGCCCAAGAGACCCAGTACTTC. This translates into CASSLGRLFPAQETQYF.

V is TRBV20-1 and J is TRBJ1-2; D unclear. V was pared by 3 bases and J by 13 bases, with 21 bases between. Germline CDR1 reads DFQATT; CDR2 reads SNEGSKA (reference sequence). The CDR3 runs to 13 residues. CDR3 sequence: CSARVNNPTQPTF. The CDR3, as DNA: TGCAGTGCTAGGGTAAATAATCCTACACAACCCACCTTC.